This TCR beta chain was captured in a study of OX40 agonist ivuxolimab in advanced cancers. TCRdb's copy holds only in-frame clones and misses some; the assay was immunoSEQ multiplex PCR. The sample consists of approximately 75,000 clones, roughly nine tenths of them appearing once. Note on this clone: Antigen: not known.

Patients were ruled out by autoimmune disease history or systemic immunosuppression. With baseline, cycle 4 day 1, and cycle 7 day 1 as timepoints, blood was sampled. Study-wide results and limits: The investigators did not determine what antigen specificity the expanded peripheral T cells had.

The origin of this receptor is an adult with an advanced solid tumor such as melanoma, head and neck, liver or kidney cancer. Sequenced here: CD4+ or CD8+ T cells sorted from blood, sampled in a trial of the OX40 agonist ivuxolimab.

CDR3 bases: TGTGCCAGCAGCCTCGAAAGACGGGGGAACTATGGCTACACCTTC. This encodes CASSLERRGNYGYTF. The rearrangement joins TRBV5-8 to TRBJ1-2; maybe TRBD1 (5 bases). Deletions cut 4 bases from V and 2 bases from J, with 15 bases between. There are 15 residues in the CDR3. Germline loops: CDR1 SGHTS, CDR2 YDEGEE.